A selection of T cell receptor beta chains follows, all from one sample in a study of CD8 T cells in ankylosing spondylitis. In TCRdb, the 5' RACE reads were re-called with MiXCR into one record per CDR3 protein. The top ten clones hold under 4.5% of a sample with about 42,000 distinct CDR3 sequences, under 5% of them seen once. The sequenced sample consisted of blood, either unsorted or a sorted T cell fraction (not recorded which). These TCRs come from a female donor with ankylosing spondylitis or in good health (not recorded which). CDR3s include the opening cysteine and the closing phenylalanine or tryptophan. Each record gives: J gene, D gene, clone size, V gene, CDR3 DNA, CDR3 protein. A D gene is named only where the DNA matches it firmly. Size is omitted from some rows. Given values are once, few, many or a class for expanded clones.

TRBJ1-2 NA many TRBV9 TGTGCCAGCAGCGTACCCGGGGCAGGCGAGGGCTACACCTTC CASSVPGAGEGYTF
TRBJ2-7 TRBD2 few TRBV9 TGTGCCAGCAGCGTGAGCCCGCTAGCGGGGGGCTCCGAGCAGTACTTC CASSVSPLAGGSEQYF
TRBJ2-1 TRBD2 many TRBV9 TGTGCCAGCAGCGTATTCCCACTAGCGGGGGTCAATGAGCAGTTCTTC CASSVFPLAGVNEQFF
TRBJ2-6 TRBD1 many TRBV9 TGTGCCAGCAGCCTCTTCGGGACAGGGTCTGGGGCCAACGTCCTGACTTTC CASSLFGTGSGANVLTF
TRBJ1-2 NA many TRBV9 TGTGCCAGCAGCGAAAAGGGAGGGAACTATGGCTACACCTTC CASSEKGGNYGYTF
TRBJ1-4 NA many TRBV9 TGTGCCAGCAGCGTAGCGGGGGAACATGAAAAACTGTTTTTT CASSVAGEHEKLFF
TRBJ2-2 NA many TRBV9 TGTGCCAGCAGCCGAACAGGGAACACCGGGGAGCTGTTTTTT CASSRTGNTGELFF
TRBJ2-3 NA many TRBV9 TGTGCCAGCAGCGTAGGGGCGGGATCTAGCACAGATACGCAGTATTTT CASSVGAGSSTDTQYF
TRBJ2-1 NA many TRBV9 TGTGCCAGCAGCGTAGGTTCAGGGTGGGATGAGCAGTTCTTC CASSVGSGWDEQFF
TRBJ2-5 NA many TRBV9 TGTGCCAGCAGCGTAAGAGAGACGGGGCCGGGGGAGACCCAGTACTTC CASSVRETGPGETQYF
TRBJ2-7 TRBD1 many TRBV9 TGTGCCAGCAGCCCCCGGGACAGGGGGTACGAGCAGTACTTC CASSPRDRGYEQYF
TRBJ2-6 NA many TRBV9 TGTGCCAGCAGCCCCCGGGACGGCCTCTCTGGGGCCAACGTCCTGACTTTC CASSPRDGLSGANVLTF
TRBJ2-2 NA many TRBV9 TGTGCCAGCAGGAACGCAGGGAGGACCGGGGAGCTGTTTTTT CASRNAGRTGELFF
TRBJ1-6 NA many TRBV9 TGTGCCAGCAGCGTAGCTACCGGTCCCTCTGATTCACCCCTCCACTTT CASSVATGPSDSPLHF
TRBJ2-7 TRBD1 many TRBV9 TGTGCCAGCAGCCCCCGGACAGGGTGGGAGCAGTACTTC CASSPRTGWEQYF
TRBJ2-7 TRBD1 medium-sized TRBV9 TGTGCCAGCAGCCCGGGACAGGGGGCCTACGAGCAGTACTTC CASSPGQGAYEQYF
TRBJ2-3 TRBD1 many TRBV9 TGTGCCAGCAGCGCCCGAGGGGGCGACGACACAGATACGCAGTATTTT CASSARGGDDTDTQYF
TRBJ2-6 NA many TRBV9 TGTGCCAGCAGCGCCAGTTCCAACGTCCTGACTTTC CASSASSNVLTF
TRBJ2-1 NA many TRBV9 TGTGCCAGCAGCAAGACAGGGGAGGGCTACAATGAGCAGTTCTTC CASSKTGEGYNEQFF
TRBJ2-2 NA many TRBV9 TGTGCCAGCAGCGTAGGGGGCCACGGGGAGCTGTTTTTT CASSVGGHGELFF
TRBJ1-1 TRBD1 many TRBV9 TGTGCCAGCAGACGCCCAGGGGGCACTGAAGCTTTCTTT CASRRPGGTEAFF
TRBJ2-3 TRBD2 many TRBV9 TGTGCCAGCAGCGTAGGGCGGACTAGCGGGGCCACAGATACGCAGTATTTT CASSVGRTSGATDTQYF
TRBJ2-3 TRBD1 many TRBV9 TGTGCCAGCAGTAATACAGGGGGCACAGATACGCAGTATTTT CASSNTGGTDTQYF
TRBJ2-5 TRBD2 many TRBV9 TGTGCCAGCAGCTCGGGGGGGCAAGAGACCCAGTACTTC CASSSGGQETQYF
TRBJ2-1 TRBD2 NA TRBV9 TGTGCCAGCAGCCCGGGGACTAGCGGGATCTACAATGAGCAGTTCTTC CASSPGTSGIYNEQFF
TRBJ1-1 TRBD1 many TRBV9 TGTGCCAGCAGCGTGACGGACAGGGGTGAAGCTTTCTTT CASSVTDRGEAFF
TRBJ1-2 NA many TRBV9 TGTGCCAGCAGCGCCACGGTTGACTATGGCTACACCTTC CASSATVDYGYTF
TRBJ2-2 TRBD2 many TRBV9 TGTGCCAGCAGCGTTGCTAGCGGGCCCCCCACCGGGGAGCTGTTTTTT CASSVASGPPTGELFF
TRBJ2-7 TRBD1 few TRBV9 TGTGCCAGCAGCGGGGAGACAGGGGGCGGCTCCTACGAGCAGTACTTC CASSGETGGGSYEQYF
TRBJ1-2 NA medium-sized TRBV9 TGTGCCAGCAGCGTAGACCCAGAACCTAACTATGGCTACACCTTC CASSVDPEPNYGYTF
TRBJ2-7 NA many TRBV9 TGTGCCAGCAGCCCCGCTTACCCCTACGAGCAGTACTTC CASSPAYPYEQYF
TRBJ2-1 TRBD2 many TRBV9 TGTGCCAGCAGCCTTACACCGGGACTAGCGGGGGGATACAATGAGCAGTTCTTC CASSLTPGLAGGYNEQFF
TRBJ2-3 NA NA TRBV9 TGTGCCAGCAGCGTAACAGGTGTAGATACGCAGTATTTT CASSVTGVDTQYF
TRBJ1-1 NA many TRBV9 TGTGCCAGCAGCGTACAGGGTTCGAACACTGAAGCTTTCTTT CASSVQGSNTEAFF
TRBJ2-3 TRBD1 NA TRBV9 TGTGCCAGCAGCCCCCGACAGGGGGAGTCAGATACGCAGTATTTT CASSPRQGESDTQYF
TRBJ1-2 NA many TRBV9 TGTGCCAGCAGCGGACGGCAGGGATTTTATTCTGAGGGCACCTTC CASSGRQGFYSEGTF
TRBJ1-4 NA many TRBV9 TGTGCCAGCAGCGTCGAGGGGGGAGGTAATGAAAAACTGTTTTTT CASSVEGGGNEKLFF
TRBJ2-1 TRBD1 many TRBV9 TGTGCCAGCAGCGTAGACATGACAGGGTCAGAGCAGTTCTTC CASSVDMTGSEQFF
TRBJ2-3 NA many TRBV9 TGTGCCAGCAGCGTAGGCGCCAAAAGCACAGATACGCAGTATTTT CASSVGAKSTDTQYF
TRBJ2-6 NA many TRBV9 TGTGCCAGCAGCGTAGCTACAGCCGGCTCTGGGGCCAACGTCCTGACTTTC CASSVATAGSGANVLTF
TRBJ1-2 TRBD1 many TRBV9 TGTGCCAGCAGCCTCGCAGGGGGGGCTGGCTACACCTTC CASSLAGGAGYTF
TRBJ2-3 TRBD2 many TRBV9 TGTGCCAGCAGCGAAGGACTAGCGGGGTATACGCAGTATTTT CASSEGLAGYTQYF
TRBJ1-1 NA many TRBV9 TGTGCCAGCAGCGTATTACCCGCTCCAATGCCGAACACTGAAGCTTTCTTT CASSVLPAPMPNTEAFF
TRBJ1-3 NA many TRBV9 TGTGCCAGCAGTGGACCTTCACCAGGGTCTGGAAACACCATATATTTT CASSGPSPGSGNTIYF
TRBJ2-1 NA many TRBV9 TGTGCCAGCAGCGTAGCGCAGGGTTCCTACAATGAGCAGTTCTTC CASSVAQGSYNEQFF
TRBJ1-5 NA many TRBV9 TGTGCCAGCAGCGTAGATCTCAATCAGCCCCAGCATTTT CASSVDLNQPQHF
TRBJ2-5 NA many TRBV9 TGTGCCAGCAGCGGCGGGGTGAGGGGAGAGACCCAGTACTTC CASSGGVRGETQYF
TRBJ2-3 NA many TRBV9 TGTGCCAGCAGCGTTCAGGGTTCTAGCACAGATACGCAGTATTTT CASSVQGSSTDTQYF
TRBJ2-1 TRBD2 many TRBV9 TGTGCCAGCAGCTTTCCCGGGACTAGCGCTTACAATGAGCAGTTCTTC CASSFPGTSAYNEQFF
TRBJ2-2 NA many TRBV9 TGTGCCAGCAGCGTAGCCTCGCACCAGAACACCGGGGAGCTGTTTTTT CASSVASHQNTGELFF
TRBJ1-2 NA many TRBV9 TGTGCCAGCACAATCAGCGCTGCCCTGAACTATGGCTACACCTTC CASTISAALNYGYTF
TRBJ1-1 NA many TRBV9 TGTGCCAGCAGTCCACTGAACACTGAAGCTTTCTTT CASSPLNTEAFF
TRBJ2-5 NA many TRBV9 TGTGCCAGCAGCGCTGTGGGCACACAAGAGACCCAGTACTTC CASSAVGTQETQYF
TRBJ2-7 TRBD1 many TRBV9 TGTGCCAGCAGCCCCTCCGGGACAGGTAACTACGAGCAGTACTTC CASSPSGTGNYEQYF
TRBJ2-7 TRBD1 NA TRBV9 TGTGCCAGCAGCGTAGACGGGACAGGGGATCGCGAGCAGTACTTC CASSVDGTGDREQYF
TRBJ2-7 NA many TRBV9 TGTGCCAGCAGCGTAGGGGGGGAAGCGGGTCGCGAGCAGTACTTC CASSVGGEAGREQYF
TRBJ2-1 NA few TRBV9 TGTGCCAGCAGCGTAGCCGGGCAGCAGGGTGAGCAGTTCTTC CASSVAGQQGEQFF